This T cell receptor (beta chain) derives from a study of T-cell memory formation after mild COVID-19. Background on the study: Clustering of TCRs was largely donor specific. Overall study findings and caveats: In pre-infection memory, a portion of responding clones appeared, which suggested that cross-reactive memory joined.

The germline V gene has CDR1 MNHEY and CDR2 SVGAGI. V was pared by 0 bases and J by 4 bases, with 4 bases between. This CDR3 is built from 14 residues. This clonotype came up a few times. The antigen is undetermined. The authors produced TCR alpha and TCR beta cDNA libraries with sample barcodes and UMIs by 5'RACE using constant-segment primers. Via MiXCR, TCRdb re-called the 5' RACE reads, giving one row per CDR3 protein. The sample carries roughly 370,000 distinct CDR3 sequences, 15% to 20% recorded once. This receptor was identified in a young man who had mild COVID-19 (a few samples of this study predate the infection). Cell type and time point are not known. V usage is TRBV6-5 and J usage is TRBJ2-6; D unresolved. The sequenced material came from PBMCs or a T cell subset sorted from them (not recorded which). CDR3 in amino acids: CASSYSQGANVLTF. In nucleotides, the CDR3 is TGTGCCAGCAGTTACTCCCAGGGGGCCAACGTCCTGACTTTC.